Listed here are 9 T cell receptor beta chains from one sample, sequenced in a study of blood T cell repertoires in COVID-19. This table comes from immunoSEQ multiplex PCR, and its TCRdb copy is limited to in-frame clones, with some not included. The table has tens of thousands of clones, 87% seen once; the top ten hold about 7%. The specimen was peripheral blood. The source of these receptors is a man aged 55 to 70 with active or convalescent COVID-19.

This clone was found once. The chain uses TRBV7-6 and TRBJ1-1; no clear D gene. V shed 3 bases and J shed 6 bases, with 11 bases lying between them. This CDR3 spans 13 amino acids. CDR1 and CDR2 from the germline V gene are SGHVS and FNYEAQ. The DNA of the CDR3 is TGTGCCAGCAGCTTTCGTAACGAGGCTGAAGCTTTCTTT. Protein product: CASSFRNEAEAFF.

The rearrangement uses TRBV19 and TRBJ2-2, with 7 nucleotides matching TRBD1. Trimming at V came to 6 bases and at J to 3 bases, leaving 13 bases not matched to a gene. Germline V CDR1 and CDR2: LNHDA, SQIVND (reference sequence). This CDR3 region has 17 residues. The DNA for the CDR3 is TGTGCCAGTAGGAAGTTTACAGGGGTCGTGGACACCGGGGAGCTGTTTTTT. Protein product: CASRKFTGVVDTGELFF.

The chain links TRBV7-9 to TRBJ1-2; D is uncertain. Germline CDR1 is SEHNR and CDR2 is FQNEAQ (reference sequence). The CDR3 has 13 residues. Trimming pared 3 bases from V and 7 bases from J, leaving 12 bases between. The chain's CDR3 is CASSLYPGPGYTF. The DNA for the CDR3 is TGTGCCAGCAGCTTGTATCCGGGTCCTGGCTACACCTTC.

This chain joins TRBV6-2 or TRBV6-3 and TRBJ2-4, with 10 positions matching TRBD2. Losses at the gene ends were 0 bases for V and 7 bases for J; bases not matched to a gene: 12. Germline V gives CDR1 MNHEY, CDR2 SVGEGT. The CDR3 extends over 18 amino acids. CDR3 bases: TGTGCCAGCAGTTACTCGGGGACACTAGCGGGGAACGGGAACATTCAGTACTTC. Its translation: CASSYSGTLAGNGNIQYF.

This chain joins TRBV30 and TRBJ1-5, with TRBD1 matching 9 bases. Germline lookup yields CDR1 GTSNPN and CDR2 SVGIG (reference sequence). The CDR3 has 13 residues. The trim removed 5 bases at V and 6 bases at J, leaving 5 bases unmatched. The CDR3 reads CAWDTGGSQPQHF. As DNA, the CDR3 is TGTGCCTGGGATACAGGGGGCAGTCAGCCCCAGCATTTT.

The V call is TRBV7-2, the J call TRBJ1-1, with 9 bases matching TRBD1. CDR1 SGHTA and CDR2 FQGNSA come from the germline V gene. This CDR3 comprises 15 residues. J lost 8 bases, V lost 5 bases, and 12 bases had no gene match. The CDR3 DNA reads TGTGCCAGCAGCCCCCGGACAGGGGCTTTCTCGGAAGCTTTCTTT. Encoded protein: CASSPRTGAFSEAFF.

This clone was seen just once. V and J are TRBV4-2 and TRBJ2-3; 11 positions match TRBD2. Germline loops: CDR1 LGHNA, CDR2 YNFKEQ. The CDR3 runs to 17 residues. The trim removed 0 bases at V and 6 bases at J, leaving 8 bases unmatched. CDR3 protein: CASSQDHSGGVVDTQYF. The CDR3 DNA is TGTGCCAGCAGCCAAGATCATAGCGGGGGGGTGGTGGATACGCAGTATTTT.

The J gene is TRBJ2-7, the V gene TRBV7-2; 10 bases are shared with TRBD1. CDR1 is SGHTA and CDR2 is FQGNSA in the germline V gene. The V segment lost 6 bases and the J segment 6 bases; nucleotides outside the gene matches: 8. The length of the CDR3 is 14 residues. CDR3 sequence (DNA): TGTGCCAGCAGACAGCAGGGACAGGGGCGCGAGCAGTACTTC. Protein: CASRQQGQGREQYF.

This CDR3 is CASGTGGKSGELFF. The DNA for the CDR3 is TGTGCCAGCGGGACAGGGGGCAAATCCGGGGAGCTGTTTTTT. This chain uses TRBV6-5 with TRBJ2-2, with 12 bases fitting TRBD1. The V segment lost 8 bases and the J segment 6 bases; nucleotides outside the gene matches: 4. Germline assignment: CDR1 MNHEY and CDR2 SVGAGI. CDR3 size: 14 residues.